This TCR beta chain emerged from a study of post-analysis software for immune sequencing data. cDNA libraries of TCR beta carried unique molecular identifiers. Via MiXCR, TCRdb re-called the PCR reads, giving one row per CDR3 protein. Seen here are 750,000 to 900,000 distinct CDR3 sequences, about 45% observed once, and the top ten hold approximately 4.4%. Study observations and caveats: Among roughly five TRBV segments more frequent in patients than controls were TRBV5-6, TRBV5-1 and TRBV20-1. By F measure, samples from a shared preparation batch strongly co-clustered. Controls had significantly higher normalized Chao1 diversity than multiple sclerosis patients.

There are 13 residues in the CDR3. Germline CDR1 is SGHAT and CDR2 is FQDESV (reference sequence). The V end was cut by 3 bases, the J end by 2 bases, with 7 bases between. This clonotype turned up a few times. The antigen is unknown. Sequenced material: blood. The clonotype was recovered from a girl under 18 with multiple sclerosis. The chain is built from TRBV11-1 and TRBJ2-5; no definite D call. CDR3 sequence: CASSLPAQETQYF. Here the CDR3 DNA reads TGTGCCAGCAGCTTGCCAGCTCAAGAGACCCAGTACTTC.